This T cell receptor (beta chain) originates from a study of blood T cell repertoires in COVID-19. About the study: Researchers got acute and convalescent COVID-19 samples from the United States, Italy and Spain. The cDNA or gDNA used as material had been derived from T cells, B-cell-depleted T cells, or PBMCs.

Germline V gives CDR1 MNHEY, CDR2 SVGAGI. V dropped 8 bases and J dropped 3; count of bases not matched to a gene: 9. The CDR3 runs 14 residues. How the authors handled the data: Quantification of nucleated cells was approximated via reference gene primer amplification. The protocol was immunoSEQ multiplex PCR, while the TCRdb copy is restricted to in-frame clones and leaves out a portion. That table gives V, J and clone size, and the DNA gave D and trimming. Of over 200,000 clones in the sample, over 75% were seen once. What was sequenced was peripheral blood. This sequence originates from a woman in her fifties or sixties with acute or convalescent COVID-19. V is TRBV6-5 and J is TRBJ2-7; 8 bases fit TRBD2. The CDR3 protein is CASHSGGNFYEQYF. In DNA, the CDR3 is TGTGCCAGCCACAGCGGGGGAAATTTCTACGAGCAGTACTTC.